Shown below are 6 T cell receptor beta chains from a single sample sequenced in a study of tumor and adjacent non-tumor tissue in lung cancer. The template was RNA from unsorted bulk tissue. TCRbeta libraries were built with three rounds of nested PCR, modified from ARM-PCR. TCRdb analysed the multiplex PCR reads with MiXCR anew, one entry per CDR3 protein. The data contain 77,000 or so distinct CDR3 sequences, roughly 73% of them singletons. The sequenced sample was lung tumor tissue. These receptors were taken from a woman aged 50 to 65 with non-small cell lung cancer.

This clonotype was counted a single time. Mismatch with germline at one junction end may stem from a read error. The J gene is TRBJ2-1, the V gene TRBV6-5; 9 bases are shared with TRBD1. In germline, CDR1 is MNHEY, CDR2 SVGAGI. The CDR3 sequence is 16 residues long. CDR3 protein: CASSYFRDRADNEHFF. The CDR3 DNA follows: TGTGCCAGCAGTTACTTCCGGGACAGGGCCGACAATGAGCACTTTTTC.

The chain uses TRBV5-1 and TRBJ2-6; D is ambiguous. V shed 6 bases and J shed 0 bases, with 10 bases lying between them. The length of the CDR3 is 15 residues. CDR1 and CDR2 from the germline V gene are SGHRS and YFSETQ. The CDR3 loop reads CASKAYTSGANVLTF. The CDR3 DNA sequence: TGCGCCAGCAAGGCCTACACCTCTGGGGCCAACGTCCTGACTTTC.

A word on this clonotype: The junction does not match germline at one end; this may be a read error. The genes are TRBV6-1 and TRBJ2-7, with D possibly being TRBD2 (6 bases). The CDR3 consists of 15 residues. Germline V lookup: CDR1 MNHNS, CDR2 SASEGT. CDR3 in amino acids: CVSSAGGALSYEQYF. The CDR3 nucleotides read TGTGTCAGCAGTGCAGGAGGGGCCCTCTCCTACGAGCAGTACTTC.

Turning to this clonotype: Since the CDR3 does not end with the conserved phenylalanine or tryptophan, this likely comes from a read error. The chain has TRBV2 and TRBJ2-1; D ambiguous. CDR3 length equals 11 residues. Germline values: CDR1 SNHLY, CDR2 FYNNEI. V gave up 5 bases and J gave up 8 bases, with 7 bases separating them. The CDR3 region is CASSQSDEQFL. The CDR3 bases are TGTGCCAGCAGTCAATCGGATGAGCAGTTCCTC.

On this clonotype itself: A much larger clonotype is one base distant, so this may be a read error. The chain carries TRBV24-1 and TRBJ2-1, with 8 bases matching TRBD2. CDR3 length: 12 amino acids. The V segment lost 12 bases and the J segment 8 bases; nucleotides outside the gene matches: 8. From germline, CDR1 is KGHDR and CDR2 SFDVKD. In DNA form, the CDR3 reads TGTGCCGCCACGAGCGGGAGAGATGAGCAGTTCTTC. This translates into CAATSGRDEQFF.

Concerning this clonotype itself: The junction shows a germline mismatch at one end, possibly a read error. The chain combines TRBV12-3 or TRBV12-4 with TRBJ1-4, with D unresolved. This CDR3 is built from 14 residues. CDR3 bases: TGTGCCAACAGTTTTAGGCAACGTGGTGAAAAACTGTTTTTT. Its translation: CANSFRQRGEKLFF.